One sample yielded the 21 T cell receptor beta chains listed below, sequenced in a study of blood T cell repertoires in COVID-19. Assay: immunoSEQ multiplex PCR; the TCRdb copy retains only in-frame clones and omits some. The profile shows roughly 200,000 clones, 82% of them singletons. The sequenced material came from PBMCs or T cells enriched from blood (not recorded which). The origin of the receptors is a man aged 35-49 years who had recovered from COVID-19.

Turning to this clone: Within the sample, other DNA sequences also encode this same CDR3. J is TRBJ1-2 and V is TRBV7-9; tentative D call: TRBD1 (5 bases). Trimming removed 1 base at V and 2 bases at J, with 8 bases between. The germline V gene encodes CDR1 SEHNR and CDR2 FQNEAQ (reference sequence). CDR3 size: 14 residues. The CDR3 sequence is CASSLGAGNYGYTF. The CDR3 DNA is TGTGCCAGCAGCTTAGGGGCAGGGAACTATGGCTACACCTTC. The whole variable domain, remainder taken from reference TRBV7-9 and TRBJ1-2, is DTGVSQNPRHKITKRGQNVTFRCDPISEHNRLYWYRQTLGQGPEFLTYFQNEAQLEKSRLLSDRFSAERPKGSFSTLEIQRTEQGDSAMYLCASSLGAGNYGYTFGSGTRLTVV.

The chain uses TRBV4-3 and TRBJ2-1; a possible D gene is TRBD2 (6 bases). Deletions cut 0 bases from V and 9 bases from J, with 15 bases between. CDR1 and CDR2 from the germline V gene are LGHNA and YSLEER. There are 15 residues in the CDR3. CDR3 residues: CASSQDRLLAGEQFF. CDR3 nucleotide sequence: TGCGCCAGCAGCCAAGATCGGCTACTAGCAGGTGAGCAGTTCTTC.

This clone occurred a few times. The V and J genes are TRBV30 and TRBJ1-5; a possible D gene is TRBD1 (5 bases). Germline CDR1 and CDR2: GTSNPN and SVGIG (reference sequence). The CDR3 is made up of 13 amino acids. Trimming cost V 2 bases and J 11 bases, with 16 bases left between them. CDR3 coding DNA: TGTGCCTGGAGTTACGGGGGTCTGGTGGCCCAGCATTTT. Its protein is CAWSYGGLVAQHF.

The chain couples TRBV30 to TRBJ1-5; D gene uncertain. V dropped 3 bases and J dropped 3 bases, with 9 bases sitting between them. CDR1 is GTSNPN, CDR2 SVGIG, per germline (reference sequence). This CDR3 region has 13 residues. The CDR3 region has the DNA TGTGCCTGGAGCCTAGCTGACAATCAGCCCCAGCATTTT. It codes for CAWSLADNQPQHF.

The chain combines TRBV27 with TRBJ1-6; D is undetermined. The CDR3 covers 14 residues. V gave up 6 bases and J gave up 12 bases, with 18 bases separating them. In germline, CDR1 is MNHEY, CDR2 SMNVEV (reference sequence). The CDR3 DNA reads TGTGCCAGCAGCCTATATCAGCGCTCCGAACCCCTCCACTTT. Protein product: CASSLYQRSEPLHF.

The rearrangement uses TRBV11-2 and TRBJ2-7; D not resolved. V dropped 3 bases and J dropped 1 base, with 4 bases sitting between them. CDR3 length: 12 amino acids. Germline CDR1 and CDR2: SGHAT and FQNNGV. The CDR3 nucleotides are TGTGCCAGCAGCTTCACTTCCTACGAGCAGTACGTC. Translating gives CASSFTSYEQYV.

The rearrangement links TRBV12-3 or TRBV12-4 to TRBJ1-6; no clear D. V was clipped by 6 bases and J by 6 bases, with 9 bases between them. The CDR3 consists of 13 residues. The CDR3 loop reads CASSRVINSPLHF. The CDR3 DNA sequence: TGTGCCAGCAGCCGGGTCATTAATTCACCCCTCCACTTT.

The chain uses TRBV18 and TRBJ1-5; no reliable D call. V was pared by 1 base and J by 0 bases, with 7 bases between. The germline gives CDR1 KGHSH, CDR2 LQKENI. The CDR3 runs to 15 residues. The CDR3: CASSPQGDSNQPQHF. CDR3 nucleotide sequence: TGTGCCAGCTCACCACAGGGAGATAGCAATCAGCCCCAGCATTTT.

The chain employs TRBV5-5 and TRBJ1-4; a possible D gene is TRBD1 (6 bases). The CDR3 has 14 residues. Germline V gene data show CDR1 as SGHKS and CDR2 as YYEKEE (reference sequence). Deletions cut 4 bases from V and 7 bases from J, with 14 bases between. The CDR3 DNA follows: TGTGCCAGCAGCCCTTTACAGGGTAGTGAAAAACTGTTTTTT. Protein sequence: CASSPLQGSEKLFF.

This chain links TRBV25-1 with TRBJ1-2; TRBD1 agrees at 7 bases. Trimming at V came to 8 bases and at J to 4 bases, leaving 1 base not matched to a gene. The CDR3 is 11 residues long. Per germline, CDR1 MGHDK and CDR2 SYGVNS. The CDR3 sequence: CASQGGYGYTF. The CDR3 region has the DNA TGTGCCAGCCAGGGGGGCTATGGCTACACCTTC.

The chain couples TRBV5-1 to TRBJ1-1; a weak D match, TRBD1 (5 bases). The CDR3 runs to 14 residues. In germline, CDR1 is SGHRS, CDR2 YFSETQ. V was shortened by 4 bases and J by 3 bases, with 13 bases between the two germline ends. This CDR3 reads CASSTQGVYTEAFF. The CDR3 DNA reads TGCGCCAGCAGCACGCAGGGTGTATACACTGAAGCTTTCTTT.

The chain employs TRBV10-3 and TRBJ1-5, with 7 bases aligning to TRBD1. The germline V gene encodes CDR1 ENHRY and CDR2 SYGVKD. The CDR3 spans 13 residues. V shed 6 bases, J shed 4 bases, and the junction held 3 bases outside the gene matches. CDR3 in DNA: TGTGCCATCAGAGGGACAGTGAATCAGCCCCAGCATTTT. Amino acid sequence: CAIRGTVNQPQHF.

V usage is TRBV5-1 and J usage is TRBJ2-5; possibly TRBD2 for D (5 bases). The CDR3 loop spans 11 amino acids. The germline V gene encodes CDR1 SGHRS and CDR2 YFSETQ. V gave up 5 bases and J gave up 3 bases, with 5 bases separating them. The CDR3 DNA reads as TGCGCCAGCAGGGAGGAAGAGACCCAGTACTTC. Its protein product is CASREEETQYF.

The V and J genes are TRBV18 and TRBJ2-5, with TRBD2 identical over 9 bases. CDR3 size: 16 residues. V trimming: 1 base; J trimming: 0 bases; junction bases outside the gene matches: 3. Germline CDR1 reads KGHSH; CDR2 reads LQKENI. CDR3 DNA: TGTGCCAGCTCACCACGGCTAGCGGGAAACCAAGAGACCCAGTACTTC. Translated: CASSPRLAGNQETQYF. The full variable domain, rest sourced from reference TRBV18 and TRBJ2-5, is NAGVMQNPRHLVRRRGQEARLRCSPMKGHSHVYWYRQLPEEGLKFMVYLQKENIIDESGMPKERFSAEFPKEGPSILRIQQVVRGDSAAYFCASSPRLAGNQETQYFGPGTRLLVL.

The chain joins TRBV4-1 to TRBJ1-2; 7 bases are a match to TRBD1. Trimming cost V 3 bases and J 10 bases; bases outside gene matches: 5. This CDR3 contains 12 residues. In germline, CDR1 is MGHRA, CDR2 YSYEKL. CDR3: CASSHRTGNYTF. The DNA of the CDR3 is TGCGCCAGCAGCCACAGGACAGGCAACTACACCTTC.

This sequence joins TRBV19 and TRBJ1-4; possible D gene TRBD1, 6 bases. Looked up from germline, CDR1 is LNHDA and CDR2 is SQIVND (reference sequence). CDR3 length equals 15 residues. The V gene lost 7 bases and the J gene lost 7 bases, with 19 bases spanning the gap. The CDR3 protein is CASIRRPGVGEKLFF. CDR3 bases: TGTGCCAGTATTCGCCGGCCAGGGGTCGGTGAAAAACTGTTTTTT.

This chain joins TRBV10-3 and TRBJ1-1; D not certain. V dropped 5 bases and J dropped 0 bases, with 10 bases sitting between them. Germline CDR1 is ENHRY and CDR2 is SYGVKD. This CDR3 contains 14 residues. The CDR3 loop is CAISPLLLNTEAFF. CDR3 sequence (DNA): TGTGCCATCAGTCCACTGCTCCTGAACACTGAAGCTTTCTTT.

This chain connects TRBV9 to TRBJ2-2; no clear D gene. V was cut by 3 bases and J by 3 bases, with 12 bases left in between. The CDR3 consists of 15 residues. From germline, CDR1 is SGDLS and CDR2 YYNGEE. The CDR3 region is CASSEPREYTGELFF. The CDR3, as DNA: TGTGCCAGCAGCGAGCCCCGTGAGTACACCGGGGAGCTGTTTTTT.

The rearrangement uses TRBV10-3 and TRBJ2-3; TRBD2 agrees at 7 bases. The CDR3 is 16 residues long. The V segment lost 4 bases and the J segment 2 bases; nucleotides outside the gene matches: 9. Germline V gene data show CDR1 as ENHRY and CDR2 as SYGVKD. The DNA of the CDR3 is TGTGCCATCAGTGGCCCGGGACTACGAGACACAGATACGCAGTATTTT. Translating gives CAISGPGLRDTDTQYF.

CDR3 in DNA: TGTGCCTGGGGACAGGGGGCTACCTACGAGCAGTACGTC. This translates into CAWGQGATYEQYV. This chain joins TRBV30 and TRBJ2-7; 11 nucleotides line up with TRBD1. The CDR3 has 13 amino acids. Germline trimming cut 5 bases from V and 2 bases from J; bases unmatched to any gene: 2. Germline V gene data show CDR1 as GTSNPN and CDR2 as SVGIG (reference sequence).

The chain links TRBV27 to TRBJ1-1, with 9 bases identical to TRBD1. The CDR3 totals 14 residues. V gave up 5 bases and J gave up 2 bases; unmatched junction bases: 3. The germline V gene has CDR1 MNHEY and CDR2 SMNVEV (reference sequence). The DNA of the CDR3 is TGTGCCAGCAGTGGACAGGGGAAAAACACTGAAGCTTTCTTT. Protein sequence: CASSGQGKNTEAFF.